The 18 T cell receptor beta chains in this list originate from one sample, sequenced in a study of molecular identifiers for immune sequencing clone quantification. TCRdb re-called the PCR reads through MiXCR, storing one row per CDR3 protein. There are under 600,000 distinct CDR3 sequences in the sample; about 22% occur only once, and about 0.8% lies in the top ten. Sequencing used naive CD8+ T cells from blood, with Jurkat cell RNA spiked in. Subset given: FACS-sorted CD8+CD4-CCR7+CD45RA+ naive T cells. The receptors were gathered from a human donor in good health. Some libraries in this study had Jurkat cell RNA spiked in.

This clonotype occurred a few times. The chain employs TRBV6-2 or TRBV6-3 and TRBJ2-1; TRBD2 matches at 9 bases. Trimming removed 0 bases from V and 0 bases from J; junction bases left unmatched: 6. Germline lookup yields CDR1 MNHEY and CDR2 SVGEGT. This CDR3 comprises 18 residues. CDR3 DNA: TGTGCCAGCAGTTACTCGATGCTAGCGGGGAGCTCCTACAATGAGCAGTTCTTC. As protein: CASSYSMLAGSSYNEQFF.

This clonotype was observed at least ten times. The CDR3 loop reads CASTGAGSTDTQYF. Written as DNA, the CDR3 is TGTGCCAGCACGGGGGCAGGGTCCACAGATACGCAGTATTTT. This sequence joins TRBV28 and TRBJ2-3; D possibly uses TRBD1 or TRBD2 (6 bases each). The CDR3 sequence is 14 residues long. Trimming left V 7 bases short and J 2 bases short, with 13 bases between. The germline gives CDR1 MDHEN, CDR2 SYDVKM.

Here the CDR3 DNA reads TGTGCCAGTAGTATAGTTGGAGGGGGGCACAATGAGCAGTTCTTC. Its protein product is CASSIVGGGHNEQFF. V and J are TRBV19 and TRBJ2-1; TRBD1 or TRBD2 may be the D gene (6 bases each). CDR3 length: 15 amino acids. Germline V gene data show CDR1 as LNHDA and CDR2 as SQIVND (reference sequence). V dropped 1 base and J dropped 5 bases, with 12 bases sitting between them.

V gene TRBV27 combines with J gene TRBJ2-1, with D uncertain. The V gene lost 2 bases and the J gene lost 0 bases, with 11 bases spanning the gap. Germline loops: CDR1 MNHEY, CDR2 SMNVEV (reference sequence). CDR3 length: 16 residues. The CDR3, as DNA: TGTGCCAGCAGTTTAGGACCTCCGAGCTCCTACAATGAGCAGTTCTTC. It specifies CASSLGPPSSYNEQFF.

This clonotype was picked up many times. The CDR3 nucleotides are TGTGCCAGCAGTAGACGGGGGGCGGACTACGAGCAGTACTTC. This encodes CASSRRGADYEQYF. The chain recombines TRBV6-6 with TRBJ2-7, with TRBD2 as a possible D gene (7 bases). Germline V gives CDR1 MNHNY, CDR2 SVGAGI (reference sequence). Trimming cost V 5 bases and J 3 bases, with 14 bases left between them. CDR3 length equals 14 residues.

Only a few counts were recorded for this clonotype. The chain is built from TRBV12-5 and TRBJ2-2; perhaps D is TRBD1 or TRBD2 (7 bases each). This CDR3 is 15 amino acids long. Trimming took 6 bases from V and 4 from J, leaving 15 bases between them. Germline V gene sequence: CDR1 LGHNT, CDR2 FRNRAP. The CDR3 region is CASGFQGGSTGELFF. In DNA, the CDR3 is TGTGCTAGTGGCTTCCAGGGGGGGAGCACCGGGGAGCTGTTTTTT.

Note on this clonotype: One base away lies a much larger clone, so this may be a sequencing read error. V gene TRBV29-1 combines with J gene TRBJ2-5; perhaps TRBD2 as D (6 bases). Per germline, CDR1 SQVTM and CDR2 ANQGSEA. The V and J ends lost 5 bases and 4 bases respectively, with 14 bases between them. The CDR3 runs to 13 residues. In DNA form, the CDR3 reads TGCAGCGTTCTTCTAGCGAACCGAGAGACCCAGTACTTC. Translated, it gives CSVLLANRETQYF.

This chain connects TRBV24-1 to TRBJ2-3; D is unclear. The CDR3 runs 11 residues. V was shortened by 2 bases and J by 8 bases, with 4 bases between the two germline ends. CDR1 and CDR2 (germline): KGHDR, SFDVKD. In DNA, the CDR3 is TGTGCCACCAGTGATTCCGGTACGCAGTATTTT. Its translation is CATSDSGTQYF.

About this clonotype itself: Because the CDR3 is missing its conserved closing phenylalanine or tryptophan, this is likely a read error. The J gene is TRBJ1-4, the V gene TRBV28; 7 nucleotides match TRBD1. The CDR3 loop spans 17 amino acids. In germline, CDR1 is MDHEN, CDR2 SYDVKM. CDR3 protein: CASSFLPSGTENERLFL. The DNA of the CDR3 is TGTGCCAGCAGTTTCTTACCCTCCGGGACAGAAAATGAAAGACTGTTTCTT.

This clonotype was seen ten or more times. The genes are TRBV30 and TRBJ2-7; 13 bases map to TRBD2. CDR1 and CDR2 from the germline V gene are GTSNPN and SVGIG (reference sequence). The CDR3 runs 15 residues. V lost 4 bases, J lost 3 bases, and 6 bases stayed unmatched. CDR3 protein: CAWTDGTSGNYEQYF. DNA for the CDR3: TGTGCCTGGACCGACGGGACTAGCGGGAACTACGAGCAGTACTTC.

This clonotype showed up many times. The V and J genes are TRBV20-1 and TRBJ2-5; no reliable D call. CDR1 and CDR2 from the germline V gene are DFQATT and SNEGSKA (reference sequence). The V end lost 6 bases, the J end lost 0 bases, and 14 bases lay between the germline ends. The CDR3 covers 14 residues. In DNA form, the CDR3 reads TGCAGTGCCCAAGGCGAACAAAACCAAGAGACCCAGTACTTC. Translation: CSAQGEQNQETQYF.

This clonotype was seen ten or more times. The chain joins TRBV6-2 or TRBV6-3 to TRBJ1-1, with D possibly TRBD1 on 6 matching bases. CDR3 length: 15 residues. Trimming left V 4 bases short and J 4 bases short, with 16 bases between. Per the germline V gene, CDR1 is MNHEY and CDR2 is SVGEGT. CDR3 sequence: CASSSWTDESTEAFF. CDR3 DNA: TGTGCCAGCAGTTCCTGGACAGACGAGAGCACTGAAGCTTTCTTT.

The chain links TRBV27 to TRBJ1-5; 8 nucleotides align to TRBD1. This CDR3 has 19 residues. V shed 2 bases and J 4 bases; nucleotides not matched to a gene: 16. Germline V gene lookup returns CDR1 MNHEY and CDR2 SMNVEV (reference sequence). As DNA, the CDR3 is TGTGCCAGCAGTTTAAGTTTGTACATGTGGGACAGGAGAAATCAGCCCCAGCATTTT. Amino acids: CASSLSLYMWDRRNQPQHF.

This clonotype was found a few times. The J gene is TRBJ2-7, the V gene TRBV6-5, with 10 bases lining up with TRBD2. This CDR3 contains 15 residues. Trimming at V came to 5 bases and at J to 5 bases, leaving 9 bases not matched to a gene. Germline V CDR1 and CDR2: MNHEY, SVGAGI. The CDR3 nucleotides are TGTGCCAGCAGTGCTCTCGCTAGCGGGGGCCACGAGCAGTACTTC. This codes for CASSALASGGHEQYF.

This clonotype came up many times. The chain combines TRBV5-1 with TRBJ2-7, with D possibly TRBD1 on 5 matching bases. V shed 0 bases and J shed 3 bases, with 19 bases lying between them. Germline loops: CDR1 SGHRS, CDR2 YFSETQ. The length of the CDR3 is 17 residues. The CDR3 DNA is TGCGCCAGCAGCTTGGCCGTCGCAGCAGGGATGAACTACGAGCAGTACTTC. This gives the protein CASSLAVAAGMNYEQYF.

This clonotype was counted at least ten times. This rearrangement joins TRBV9 to TRBJ1-4; D remains unclear. The CDR3 runs to 18 residues. V was shortened by 3 bases and J by 8 bases, with 26 bases between the two germline ends. The germline V gene encodes CDR1 SGDLS and CDR2 YYNGEE. CDR3: CASSGREAPAESMEKLFF. The CDR3 coding sequence is TGTGCCAGCAGCGGAAGAGAGGCTCCGGCAGAGAGCATGGAAAAACTGTTTTTT.

In the case of this clonotype: It is likely a read error, because the conserved phenylalanine at the end of the CDR3 is missing. V gene TRBV7-9 combines with J gene TRBJ2-2; D call uncertain. This CDR3 is 14 amino acids long. Germline CDR1 and CDR2: SEHNR and FQNEAQ (reference sequence). V lost 4 bases, J lost 1 base, and 7 bases lay in between. The DNA of the CDR3 is TGTGCCAGCAGCTCTAGTGGGAACACCGGGGAGCTGTTTTCT. It yields the protein CASSSSGNTGELFS.

The CDR3 DNA sequence: TGCAGCGTTGTGGGTGAGGTCAAGACCCAGTACTTC. It yields the protein CSVVGEVKTQYF. The chain recombines TRBV29-1 with TRBJ2-5; D is uncertain. CDR1 SQVTM and CDR2 ANQGSEA come from the germline V gene. Trimming cost V 4 bases and J 6 bases, with 12 bases left between them. CDR3 length: 12 residues. The full variable domain, rest sourced from reference TRBV29-1 and TRBJ2-5, is SAVISQKPSRDICQRGTSLTIQCQVDSQVTMMFWYRQQPGQSLTLIATANQGSEATYESGFVIDKFPISRPNLTFSTLTVSNMSPEDSSIYLCSVVGEVKTQYFGPGTRLLVL.